This entry concerns a single T cell receptor beta chain. Mismatch with germline at one junction end may stem from a read error. The entry originates in a study of neurological immune-mediated disorders. TCRdb independently ran MiXCR on the 5' RACE reads; one entry per CDR3 protein. The sample consists of 25,000 or so distinct CDR3 sequences, less than 15% of them appearing once. CDR1 SGHKS and CDR2 YYEKEE come from the germline V gene (reference sequence). This CDR3 has 14 amino acids. Time point indicated: technical triplicate 1. The sequenced sample consisted of CD4+ T cells from blood. This sequence joins TRBV5-5 and TRBJ2-1; either TRBD1 or TRBD2 may supply D (5 bases each). The TCR originated in a female donor with HTLV-1-associated myelopathy (HAM/TSP). The CDR3 here is CASTWDVAYNEQFF. The CDR3 nucleotides read TGTGCTAGCACTTGGGACGTAGCCTACAATGAGCAGTTCTTC.